This record covers a single T cell receptor (beta chain). The protocol was immunoSEQ multiplex PCR, while the TCRdb copy is restricted to in-frame clones and leaves out a portion. The sample consists of 630,000 or so clones, about 90% of them appearing once. This record comes from a study of shared T cell receptors in the human thymus. Another study also made use of these data, one on human thymus T cells.

This receptor was identified in a boy in the first two years of life with a congenital heart defect. Sequences were obtained from thymocytes.

Written as DNA, the CDR3 is TGCGCCAGCAGCCTCAAGGGCCGGGAGTCCGGGGAGCTGTTTTTT. It encodes CASSLKGRESGELFF. The chain joins TRBV4-3 to TRBJ2-2, with D perhaps TRBD2 (6 bases). The CDR3 loop spans 15 amino acids. Per the germline V gene, CDR1 is LGHNA and CDR2 is YSLEER. V was cut by 4 bases and J by 6 bases, with 15 bases left in between.